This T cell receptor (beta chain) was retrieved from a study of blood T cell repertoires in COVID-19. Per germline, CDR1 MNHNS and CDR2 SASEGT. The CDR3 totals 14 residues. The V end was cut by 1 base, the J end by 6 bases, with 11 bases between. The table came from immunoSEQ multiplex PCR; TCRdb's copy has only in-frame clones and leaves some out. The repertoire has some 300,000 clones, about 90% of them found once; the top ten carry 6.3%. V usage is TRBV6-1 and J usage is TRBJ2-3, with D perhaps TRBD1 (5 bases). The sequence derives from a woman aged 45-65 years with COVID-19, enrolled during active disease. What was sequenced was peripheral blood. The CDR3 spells CASSEGRVRDTQYF. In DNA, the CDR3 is TGTGCCAGCAGTGAAGGCAGGGTGAGGGATACGCAGTATTTT.